Following are 4 T cell receptor beta chains from one sample sequenced in a study of cytotoxic CD8 clonotypes in ibrutinib-treated CLL. Generated by immunoSEQ multiplex PCR, the TCRdb table keeps only in-frame clones and is missing some. The repertoire includes under 35,000 clones, around two thirds of them detected once, and roughly half sits in the top ten. The material was PBMCs, obtained after 24 months of ibrutinib treatment. The receptor set was obtained from a human donor with chronic lymphocytic leukemia.

This clone was picked up one time. This sequence joins TRBV5-4 and TRBJ2-7, with TRBD2 matching over 8 bases. J lost 2 bases, V lost 4 bases, and 8 bases had no gene match. Germline loops: CDR1 SGHNT, CDR2 YYREEE (reference sequence). CDR3 length equals 15 residues. CDR3 amino acids: CASSLGLGGAYEQYF. The CDR3 DNA sequence: TGTGCCAGCAGCCTAGGTCTCGGGGGGGCCTACGAGCAGTACTTC.

The sample holds a few counts of this clone. This chain connects TRBV15 to TRBJ2-1; D is tentatively TRBD1 or TRBD2 (7 bases each). V lost 8 bases and J 7 bases, leaving 24 bases between the germline ends. CDR1 is LNHNV and CDR2 is YYDKDF in the germline V gene (reference sequence). This CDR3 spans 16 amino acids. CDR3 DNA sequence: TGTGCCACCGCCCTTGGGGGGGACAGCGCAATTAATGAGCAGTTCTTC. Its translation: CATALGGDSAINEQFF.

DNA for the CDR3: TGCAGCGCCGCGGGGAAAGGGTCCTACAATGAGCAGTTCTTC. Translating gives CSAAGKGSYNEQFF. V usage is TRBV29-1 and J usage is TRBJ2-1; D might be TRBD2 (6 bases). The V and J ends lost 7 bases and 1 base respectively, with 14 bases between them. Germline V gene sequence: CDR1 SQVTM, CDR2 ANQGSEA. The CDR3 is 14 amino acids.

The chain joins TRBV7-3 to TRBJ2-5, with 9 bases lining up with TRBD2. The CDR3 extends over 16 amino acids. With V trimmed by 5 bases and J by 7 bases, 14 bases remained unmatched. Germline V gene data show CDR1 as SGHTA and CDR2 as FQGTGA. The CDR3 DNA reads TGTGCCAGCAGCCCGGACAGCGGGGGGCTTCTTGGGACCCAGTACTTC. It encodes CASSPDSGGLLGTQYF.